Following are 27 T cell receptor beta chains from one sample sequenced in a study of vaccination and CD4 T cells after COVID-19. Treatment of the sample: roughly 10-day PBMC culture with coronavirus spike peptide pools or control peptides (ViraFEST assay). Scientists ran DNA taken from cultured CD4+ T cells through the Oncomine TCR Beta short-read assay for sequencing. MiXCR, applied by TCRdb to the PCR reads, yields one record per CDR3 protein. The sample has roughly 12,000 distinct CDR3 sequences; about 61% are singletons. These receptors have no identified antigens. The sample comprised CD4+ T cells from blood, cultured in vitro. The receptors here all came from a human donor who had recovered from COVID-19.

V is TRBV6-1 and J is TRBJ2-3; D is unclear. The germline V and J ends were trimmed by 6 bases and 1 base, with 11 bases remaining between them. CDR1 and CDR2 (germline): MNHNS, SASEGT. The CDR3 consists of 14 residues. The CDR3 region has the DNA TGTGCCAGCAGGACGTTGGGCGGCACAGATACGCAGTATTTT. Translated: CASRTLGGTDTQYF.

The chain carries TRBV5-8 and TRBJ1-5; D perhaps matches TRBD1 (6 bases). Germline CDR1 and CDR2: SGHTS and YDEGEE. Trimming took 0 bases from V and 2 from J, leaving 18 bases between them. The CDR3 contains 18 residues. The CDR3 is CASSLEQGASYGNQPQHF. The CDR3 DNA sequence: TGTGCCAGCAGCTTGGAACAGGGAGCCTCATATGGCAATCAGCCCCAGCATTTT.

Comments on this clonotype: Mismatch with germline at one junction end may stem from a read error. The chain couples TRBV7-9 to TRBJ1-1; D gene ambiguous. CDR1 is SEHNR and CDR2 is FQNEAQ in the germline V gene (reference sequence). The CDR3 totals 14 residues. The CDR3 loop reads CASSLDRVRTEAFF. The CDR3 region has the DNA TGCGCCAGCAGCCTGGATCGGGTACGGACTGAAGCTTTCTTT.

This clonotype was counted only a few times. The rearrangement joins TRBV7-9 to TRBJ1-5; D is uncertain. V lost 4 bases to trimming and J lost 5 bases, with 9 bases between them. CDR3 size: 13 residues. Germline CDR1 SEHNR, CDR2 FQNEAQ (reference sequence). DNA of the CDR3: TGTGCCAGCAGCTCCACGCGAGATCAGCCCCAGCATTTT. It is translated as CASSSTRDQPQHF.

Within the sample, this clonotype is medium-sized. CDR3 DNA sequence: TGTGCCAGCAGTGAGGTGCAGGGCACAGATACGCAGTATTTT. This encodes CASSEVQGTDTQYF. The V and J genes are TRBV6-4 and TRBJ2-3, with D unclear. Germline assignment: CDR1 MRHNA and CDR2 SNTAGT. The CDR3 has 14 residues. V shed 3 bases and J shed 1 base, with 8 bases lying between them.

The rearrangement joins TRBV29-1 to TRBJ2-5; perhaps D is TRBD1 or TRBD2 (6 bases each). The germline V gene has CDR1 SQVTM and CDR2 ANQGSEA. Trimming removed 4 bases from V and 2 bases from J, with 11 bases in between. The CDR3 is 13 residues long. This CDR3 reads CSVGRGAQETQYF. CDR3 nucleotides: TGCAGCGTTGGTAGGGGGGCTCAAGAGACCCAGTACTTC. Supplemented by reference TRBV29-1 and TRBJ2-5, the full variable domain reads SAVISQKPSRDICQRGTSLTIQCQVDSQVTMMFWYRQQPGQSLTLIATANQGSEATYESGFVIDKFPISRPNLTFSTLTVSNMSPEDSSIYLCSVGRGAQETQYFGPGTRLLVL.

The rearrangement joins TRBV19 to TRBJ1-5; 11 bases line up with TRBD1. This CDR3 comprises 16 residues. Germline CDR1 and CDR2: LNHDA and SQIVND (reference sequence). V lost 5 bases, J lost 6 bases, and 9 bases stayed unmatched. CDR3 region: CASSAWGQGGGQPQHF. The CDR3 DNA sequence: TGTGCCAGTAGTGCCTGGGGACAGGGGGGTGGTCAGCCCCAGCATTTT. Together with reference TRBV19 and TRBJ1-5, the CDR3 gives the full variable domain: DGGITQSPKYLFRKEGQNVTLSCEQNLNHDAMYWYRQDPGQGLRLIYYSQIVNDFQKGDIAEGYSVSREKKESFPLTVTSAQKNPTAFYLCASSAWGQGGGQPQHFGDGTRLSIL.

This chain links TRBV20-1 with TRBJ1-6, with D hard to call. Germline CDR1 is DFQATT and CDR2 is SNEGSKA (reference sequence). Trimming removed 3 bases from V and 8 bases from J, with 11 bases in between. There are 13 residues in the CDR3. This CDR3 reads CSARTFVDSPLHF. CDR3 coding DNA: TGCAGTGCTAGGACCTTTGTAGATTCACCCCTCCACTTT.

In DNA form, the CDR3 reads TGTGCCAGCAGCTCAGAACGTACCTACGTCCAGTACTTC. This gives the protein CASSSERTYVQYF. The V and J genes are TRBV7-2 and TRBJ2-7; no reliable D call. CDR3 size: 13 residues. Germline CDR1 and CDR2: SGHTA and FQGNSA. Trimming stripped 4 bases from V and 10 bases from J, with 17 bases between.

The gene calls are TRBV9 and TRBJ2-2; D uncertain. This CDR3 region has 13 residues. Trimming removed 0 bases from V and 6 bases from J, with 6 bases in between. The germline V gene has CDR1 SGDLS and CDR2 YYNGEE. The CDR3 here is CASSVVKSGELFF. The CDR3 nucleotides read TGTGCCAGCAGCGTAGTGAAGTCCGGGGAGCTGTTTTTT.

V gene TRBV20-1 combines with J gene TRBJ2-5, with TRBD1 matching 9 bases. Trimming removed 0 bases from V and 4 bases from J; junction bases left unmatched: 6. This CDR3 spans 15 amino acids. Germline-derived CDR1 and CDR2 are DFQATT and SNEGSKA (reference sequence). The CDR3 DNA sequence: TGCAGTGCTAGAGATAAGGACAGGGGTACAGAGACCCAGTACTTC. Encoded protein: CSARDKDRGTETQYF.

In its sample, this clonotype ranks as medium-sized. The chain's CDR3 is CASSEFAKAPLHF. CDR3 nucleotides: TGTGCCAGCAGTGAATTCGCGAAGGCACCCCTCCACTTT. The rearrangement links TRBV2 to TRBJ1-6; D gene unclear. The CDR3 covers 13 residues. Per the germline V gene, CDR1 is SNHLY and CDR2 is FYNNEI. V was trimmed by 2 bases and J by 11 bases, leaving 10 bases between them.

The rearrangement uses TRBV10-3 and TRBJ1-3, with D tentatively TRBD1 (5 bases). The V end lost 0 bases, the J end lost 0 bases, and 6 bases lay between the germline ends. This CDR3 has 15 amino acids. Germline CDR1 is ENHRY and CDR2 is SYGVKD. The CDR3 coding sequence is TGTGCCATCAGTGAGTCGGGGGGCTCTGGAAACACCATATATTTT. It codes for CAISESGGSGNTIYF.

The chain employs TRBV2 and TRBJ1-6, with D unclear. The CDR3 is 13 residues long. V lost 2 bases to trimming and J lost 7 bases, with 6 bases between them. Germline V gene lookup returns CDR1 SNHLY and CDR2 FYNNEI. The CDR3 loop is CASSEQSNSPLHF. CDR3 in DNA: TGTGCCAGCAGTGAACAGTCAAATTCACCCCTCCACTTT.

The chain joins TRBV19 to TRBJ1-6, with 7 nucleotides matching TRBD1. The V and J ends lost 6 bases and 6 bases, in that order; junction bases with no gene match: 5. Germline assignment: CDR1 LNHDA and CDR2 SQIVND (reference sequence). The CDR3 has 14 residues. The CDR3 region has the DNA TGTGCCAGTAGGATGGGACAGATTAATTCACCCCTCCACTTT. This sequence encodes CASRMGQINSPLHF. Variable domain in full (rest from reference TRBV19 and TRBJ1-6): DGGITQSPKYLFRKEGQNVTLSCEQNLNHDAMYWYRQDPGQGLRLIYYSQIVNDFQKGDIAEGYSVSREKKESFPLTVTSAQKNPTAFYLCASRMGQINSPLHFGNGTRLTVT.

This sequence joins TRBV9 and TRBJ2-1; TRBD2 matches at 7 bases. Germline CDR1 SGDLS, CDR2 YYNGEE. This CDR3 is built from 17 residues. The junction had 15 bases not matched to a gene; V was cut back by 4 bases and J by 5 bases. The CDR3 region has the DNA TGTGCCAGCAGCACCCACTCAAAGCCTAGCGGACACAATGAGCAGTTCTTC. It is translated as CASSTHSKPSGHNEQFF.

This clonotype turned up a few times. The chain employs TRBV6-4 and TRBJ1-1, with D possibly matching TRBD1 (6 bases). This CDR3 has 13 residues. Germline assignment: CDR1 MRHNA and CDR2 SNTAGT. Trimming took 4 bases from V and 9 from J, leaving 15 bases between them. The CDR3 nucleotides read TGTGCCAGCAGTGTTGAGACAGGCAATAAAGCTTTCTTT. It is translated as CASSVETGNKAFF.

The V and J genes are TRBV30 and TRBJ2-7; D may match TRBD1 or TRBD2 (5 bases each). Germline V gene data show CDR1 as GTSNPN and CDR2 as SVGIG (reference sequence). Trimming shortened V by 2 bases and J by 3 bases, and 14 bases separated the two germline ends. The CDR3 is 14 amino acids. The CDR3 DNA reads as TGTGCCTGGAGTCCCCTGGGGGTACGCTACGAGCAGTACTTC. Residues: CAWSPLGVRYEQYF.

The CDR3 loop reads CASSLLEGLRADTQYF. The CDR3 DNA reads TGTGCCAGTAGTCTCTTGGAGGGCCTTCGGGCAGATACGCAGTATTTT. The V and J genes are TRBV19 and TRBJ2-3, with D possibly TRBD2 on 6 matching bases. Deletions cut 5 bases from V and 4 bases from J, with 19 bases between. There are 16 residues in the CDR3. Germline CDR1 reads LNHDA; CDR2 reads SQIVND (reference sequence).

The DNA of the CDR3 is TGTGCCAGCAGCTTTTTGGCCCCAGATACGCAGTATTTT. It yields the protein CASSFLAPDTQYF. The chain carries TRBV7-8 and TRBJ2-3; D gene unclear. V gave up 3 bases and J gave up 4 bases, with 8 bases separating them. Germline V gene data show CDR1 as SGHVS and CDR2 as FQNEAQ. The CDR3 consists of 13 residues.

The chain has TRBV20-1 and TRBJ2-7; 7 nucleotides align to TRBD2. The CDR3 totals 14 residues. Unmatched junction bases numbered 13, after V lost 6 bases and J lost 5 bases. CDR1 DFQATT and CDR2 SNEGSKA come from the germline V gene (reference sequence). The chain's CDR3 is CSAGGGGSPHEQYF. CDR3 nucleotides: TGCAGTGCGGGGGGAGGCGGGAGCCCCCACGAGCAGTACTTC.

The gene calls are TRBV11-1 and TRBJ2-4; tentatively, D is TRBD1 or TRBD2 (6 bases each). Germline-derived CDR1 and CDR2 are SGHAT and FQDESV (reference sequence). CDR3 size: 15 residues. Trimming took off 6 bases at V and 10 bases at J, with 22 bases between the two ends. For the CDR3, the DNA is TGTGCCAGCAGTCATAGGGACACAGGGCGGGGTATTCAGTACTTC. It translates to CASSHRDTGRGIQYF. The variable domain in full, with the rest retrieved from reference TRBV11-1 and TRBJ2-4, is EAEVAQSPRYKITEKSQAVAFWCDPISGHATLYWYRQILGQGPELLVQFQDESVVDDSQLPKDRFSAERLKGVDSTLKIQPAELGDSAMYLCASSHRDTGRGIQYFGAGTRLSVL.

CDR3: CASSDRQGETQYF. CDR3 sequence (DNA): TGCGCCAGCAGTGACCGCCAGGGGGAGACCCAGTACTTC. The chain links TRBV10-2 to TRBJ2-5; a weak D match, TRBD1 (6 bases). Germline-derived CDR1 and CDR2 are WSHSY and SAAADI. The V end lost 3 bases, the J end lost 5 bases, and 10 bases lay between the germline ends. CDR3 length: 13 residues.

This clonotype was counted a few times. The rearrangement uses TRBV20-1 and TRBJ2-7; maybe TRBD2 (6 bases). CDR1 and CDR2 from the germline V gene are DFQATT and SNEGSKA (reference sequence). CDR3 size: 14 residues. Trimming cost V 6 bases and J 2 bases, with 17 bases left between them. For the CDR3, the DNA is TGCAGTGCGGAACCCAGTCTAGCGACCTACGAGCAGTACTTC. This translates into CSAEPSLATYEQYF.

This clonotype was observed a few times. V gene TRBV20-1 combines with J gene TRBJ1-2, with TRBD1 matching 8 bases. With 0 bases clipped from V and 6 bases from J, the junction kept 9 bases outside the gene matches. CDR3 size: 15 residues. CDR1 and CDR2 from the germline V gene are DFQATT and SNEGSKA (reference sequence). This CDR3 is CSARDPAAGGDGYTF. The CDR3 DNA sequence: TGCAGTGCTAGAGATCCCGCGGCAGGGGGCGATGGCTACACCTTC.

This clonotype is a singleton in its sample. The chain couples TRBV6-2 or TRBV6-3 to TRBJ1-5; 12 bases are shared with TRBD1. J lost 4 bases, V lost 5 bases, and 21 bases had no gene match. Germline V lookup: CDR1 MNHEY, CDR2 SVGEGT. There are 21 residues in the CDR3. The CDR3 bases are TGTGCCAGCAGTAATCGGGGACAGGGGGCGACCGCGAAAGAAATAAATCAGCCCCAGCATTTT. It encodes CASSNRGQGATAKEINQPQHF.

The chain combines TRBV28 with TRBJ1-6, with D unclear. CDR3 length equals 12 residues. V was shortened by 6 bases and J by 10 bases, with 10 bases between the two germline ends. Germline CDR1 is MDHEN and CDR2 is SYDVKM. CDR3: CASREAESPLHF. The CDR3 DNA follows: TGTGCCAGCAGGGAGGCGGAATCACCCCTCCACTTT.